The 20 T cell receptor beta chains below were found in one sample sequenced in a study of blood T cell repertoires in COVID-19. Using immunoSEQ multiplex PCR, the repertoire was profiled, and TCRdb retains in-frame clones only, with some absent. This table has approximately 360,000 clones, around 89% appearing once. The sequenced sample was PBMCs or T cells enriched from blood (not recorded which). The receptors were gathered from a woman aged 25 to 39 with acute COVID-19.

The chain employs TRBV24-1 and TRBJ1-2; D not certain. With 0 bases removed from V and 2 bases from J, the gap between germline ends came to 6 bases. Germline V gene data show CDR1 as KGHDR and CDR2 as SFDVKD. The CDR3 extends over 14 amino acids. In DNA form, the CDR3 reads TGTGCCACCAGTGATTTGAACTGGAACTATGGCTACACCTTC. Residues: CATSDLNWNYGYTF.

This sequence joins TRBV7-9 and TRBJ2-3, with TRBD2 as a possible D gene (7 bases). The germline V and J ends were trimmed by 0 bases and 0 bases, with 13 bases remaining between them. CDR1 is SEHNR, CDR2 FQNEAQ, per germline (reference sequence). This CDR3 is 17 amino acids long. CDR3 nucleotide sequence: TGTGCCAGCAGCTTAGCATCGGGGGGCGGAAGCACAGATACGCAGTATTTT. It specifies CASSLASGGGSTDTQYF.

The rearrangement links TRBV5-1 to TRBJ2-7; 14 nucleotides align to TRBD2. The CDR3 is 18 amino acids. CDR1 and CDR2 from the germline V gene are SGHRS and YFSETQ. The ends lost 4 bases at V and 0 bases at J; junction bases unmatched: 9. The CDR3 DNA reads TGCGCCAGCAGCCGACGCGGGACTAGCGGGGGTAACTCCTACGAGCAGTACTTC. It yields the protein CASSRRGTSGGNSYEQYF.

The rearrangement links TRBV11-2 to TRBJ2-2; D not resolved. Germline V gene data show CDR1 as SGHAT and CDR2 as FQNNGV. The CDR3 covers 16 residues. Trimming cost V 1 base and J 2 bases, with 11 bases left between them. The CDR3 is CASSLGRLSNTGELFF. The CDR3 bases are TGTGCCAGCAGCTTAGGTCGGTTAAGTAACACCGGGGAGCTGTTTTTT.

The chain links TRBV7-9 to TRBJ1-1; TRBD1 matches at 9 bases. Germline assignment: CDR1 SEHNR and CDR2 FQNEAQ (reference sequence). The CDR3 loop spans 15 amino acids. V dropped 2 bases and J dropped 4; count of bases not matched to a gene: 5. The DNA for the CDR3 is TGTGCCAGCAGCTTATTTGGACAGGGGTTCACTGAAGCTTTCTTT. It is translated as CASSLFGQGFTEAFF.

The chain recombines TRBV19 with TRBJ1-2, with 9 bases aligning to TRBD1. In germline, CDR1 is LNHDA, CDR2 SQIVND (reference sequence). The V and J ends lost 6 bases and 4 bases, in that order; junction bases with no gene match: 6. The CDR3 covers 14 residues. The CDR3 region is CASRPGQGLYGYTF. The CDR3, as DNA: TGTGCCAGTAGACCGGGACAGGGTCTCTATGGCTACACCTTC. Full variable domain (rest looked up from reference TRBV19 and TRBJ1-2): DGGITQSPKYLFRKEGQNVTLSCEQNLNHDAMYWYRQDPGQGLRLIYYSQIVNDFQKGDIAEGYSVSREKKESFPLTVTSAQKNPTAFYLCASRPGQGLYGYTFGSGTRLTVV.

The chain carries TRBV5-1 and TRBJ2-7; 16 bases fit TRBD2. From germline, CDR1 is SGHRS and CDR2 YFSETQ. Trimming took 4 bases from V and 3 from J; bases not matched to a gene: 4. CDR3 size: 16 residues. The CDR3 bases are TGCGCCAGCAGCCCGGGACTAGCGGGGGGGCTCTACGAGCAGTACTTC. It specifies CASSPGLAGGLYEQYF.

This chain connects TRBV5-8 to TRBJ1-5; 9 positions match TRBD1. Germline assignment: CDR1 SGHTS and CDR2 YDEGEE. Germline trimming cut 1 base from V and 6 bases from J; bases unmatched to any gene: 11. The CDR3 has 17 residues. The CDR3 nucleotides are TGTGCCAGCAGCTTGTTTTTTGGGACAGGGAGGACTCAGCCCCAGCATTTT. Residues: CASSLFFGTGRTQPQHF.

This chain links TRBV18 with TRBJ1-4; no definite D call. The V gene lost 3 bases and the J gene lost 0 bases, with 8 bases spanning the gap. Germline values: CDR1 KGHSH, CDR2 LQKENI. The CDR3 contains 15 residues. The CDR3 coding sequence is TGTGCCAGCTCACCCTACGGTGCAACTAATGAAAAACTGTTTTTT. Protein sequence: CASSPYGATNEKLFF.

This rearrangement joins TRBV28 to TRBJ2-3; 10 bases fit TRBD2. The length of the CDR3 is 18 residues. Germline trimming cut 5 bases from V and 5 bases from J; bases unmatched to any gene: 16. CDR1 is MDHEN, CDR2 SYDVKM, per germline. CDR3 sequence reads: CASSVERASGGMRDTQYF. DNA of the CDR3: TGTGCCAGCAGTGTCGAAAGGGCTAGCGGGGGTATGAGAGATACGCAGTATTTT.

The CDR3 protein is CASSESGGADEQFF. In DNA, the CDR3 is TGTGCCAGCAGTGAATCCGGGGGGGCAGATGAGCAGTTCTTC. The chain couples TRBV6-4 to TRBJ2-1; TRBD2 agrees at 8 bases. Germline CDR1 is MRHNA and CDR2 is SNTAGT. The CDR3 contains 14 residues. The J segment lost 8 bases and the V segment lost 3 bases, leaving 6 bases of the junction unmatched.

V and J are TRBV7-3 and TRBJ1-2; D gene unclear. V was cut by 2 bases and J by 7 bases, with 17 bases left in between. The germline V gene encodes CDR1 SGHTA and CDR2 FQGTGA. This CDR3 contains 15 residues. CDR3 coding DNA: TGTGCCAGCAGCTTAGTCCCGTCTCCGAGCGGTGGCTACACCTTC. As protein: CASSLVPSPSGGYTF.

V gene TRBV18 combines with J gene TRBJ2-5, with 10 bases that match TRBD1. J lost 4 bases, V lost 8 bases, and 7 bases had no gene match. Germline V gene lookup returns CDR1 KGHSH and CDR2 LQKENI. This CDR3 has 14 amino acids. The CDR3 is CASHRDRGGETQYF. DNA for the CDR3: TGTGCCAGCCACCGGGACAGGGGAGGAGAGACCCAGTACTTC.

CDR3 protein: CASSIPSGVFSYEQYF. In DNA, the CDR3 is TGTGCCAGTAGTATACCCAGCGGGGTGTTCTCCTACGAGCAGTACTTC. The V gene is TRBV19, the J gene TRBJ2-7; 7 bases map to TRBD2. CDR1 is LNHDA, CDR2 SQIVND, per germline (reference sequence). The CDR3 runs 16 residues. Trimming removed 2 bases from V and 0 bases from J; junction bases left unmatched: 7.

The chain joins TRBV3-1 (or the pseudogene TRBV3-2) to TRBJ2-1, with 10 bases that match TRBD1. Germline V gene lookup returns CDR1 LGHDT and CDR2 YNNKEL (reference sequence). This CDR3 region has 16 residues. The V segment lost 5 bases and the J segment 2 bases; nucleotides outside the gene matches: 6. The CDR3 coding sequence is TGTGCCAGCAGCGCACCCGGGACAGGGGCCTACAATGAGCAGTTCTTC. It translates to CASSAPGTGAYNEQFF.

This clone was recorded once. V gene TRBV14 combines with J gene TRBJ1-4, with 8 bases that match TRBD1. The germline V gene has CDR1 SGHDN and CDR2 FVKESK. V trimming: 2 bases; J trimming: 10 bases; junction bases outside the gene matches: 6. CDR3 length equals 14 residues. CDR3 loop: CASSQRGTGGKLFF. The CDR3 bases are TGTGCCAGCAGCCAAAGGGGGACAGGCGGAAAACTGTTTTTT.

The chain has TRBV7-9 and TRBJ1-2; the D is unclear. Trimming took 4 bases from V and 2 from J, leaving 14 bases between them. CDR3 size: 15 residues. The germline V gene encodes CDR1 SEHNR and CDR2 FQNEAQ (reference sequence). The CDR3 protein is CASSSPRTGNYGYTF. Here the CDR3 DNA reads TGTGCCAGCAGCTCTCCCCGGACGGGGAACTATGGCTACACCTTC.

The gene calls are TRBV18 and TRBJ1-1; the match to TRBD1 covers 7 bases. After removal of 4 bases from V and 6 bases from J, the junction contained 2 bases not matched to a gene. Germline V gives CDR1 KGHSH, CDR2 LQKENI. The CDR3 runs to 12 residues. CDR3 loop: CASSHQGAEAFF. The CDR3 DNA reads as TGTGCCAGCTCACACCAGGGGGCTGAAGCTTTCTTT.

The chain links TRBV19 to TRBJ2-7; the match to TRBD1 covers 9 bases. This CDR3 has 17 residues. Germline V gives CDR1 LNHDA, CDR2 SQIVND (reference sequence). V lost 1 base, J lost 1 base, and 8 bases stayed unmatched. CDR3 sequence (DNA): TGTGCCAGTAGTATAGCTTTGGGACAGGGATTTTCCTACGAGCAGTACTTC. This encodes CASSIALGQGFSYEQYF.

The rearrangement links TRBV11-1 to TRBJ2-4, with D unresolved. Trimming pared 1 base from V and 0 bases from J, leaving 4 bases between. CDR3 length: 14 amino acids. Germline CDR1 SGHAT, CDR2 FQDESV (reference sequence). The CDR3 bases are TGTGCCAGCAGCTTAGGAGGAGCCAAAAACATTCAGTACTTC. This gives the protein CASSLGGAKNIQYF.